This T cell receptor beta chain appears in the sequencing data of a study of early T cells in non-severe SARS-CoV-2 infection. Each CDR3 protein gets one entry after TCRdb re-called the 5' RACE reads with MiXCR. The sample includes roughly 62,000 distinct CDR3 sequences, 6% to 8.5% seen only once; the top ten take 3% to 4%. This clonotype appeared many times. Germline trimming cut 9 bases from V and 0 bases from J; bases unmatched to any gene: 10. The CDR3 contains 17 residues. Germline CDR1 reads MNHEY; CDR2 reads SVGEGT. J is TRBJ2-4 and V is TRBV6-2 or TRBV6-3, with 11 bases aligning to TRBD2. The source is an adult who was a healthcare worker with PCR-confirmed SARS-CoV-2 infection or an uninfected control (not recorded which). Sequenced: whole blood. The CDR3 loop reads CARLAGEGVLAKNIQYF. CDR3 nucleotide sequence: TGTGCCAGACTAGCGGGAGAGGGGGTATTAGCCAAAAACATTCAGTACTTC.